A selection of T cell receptor beta chains follows, all from one sample in a study of control samples from healthy donors and cancer patients. TCRdb keeps only in-frame clones here, not all; method: immunoSEQ multiplex PCR. The sample lists about 190,000 clones, around 93% occurring once. Sequencing input: blood. The receptors derive from a man younger than 45 in good health. CDR3s leave out the opening cysteine and the closing phenylalanine or tryptophan. A D gene is named only where the DNA matches it firmly.

12 | TRBV19 | - | ASSNRDYDQPQH
12 | TRBV19 | - | ASRDQPNTGELF
13 | TRBV11-2 | - | ASSSGVGSGNTIY
12 | TRBV10-3 | TRBD1 | AIRNGQGNTEAF
15 | TRBV7-3 | TRBD1 | ASSLTGQGVGSTEAF
13 | TRBV6-5 | - | ASSPTDRSGNTIY
12 | TRBV24-1 | - | ATSDQAGYNEQF
13 | TRBV7-3 | TRBD2 | ASSPRAGGPDTQY
13 | TRBV6-5 | - | ATVPQTSSTDTQY
10 | TRBV2 | - | ASSDGGQPQH
15 | TRBV3-1/TRBV3-2 | TRBD2 | ASSRGTSGLSSYEQY